The entry below gives a single TCR beta chain sequence along with its context. V was trimmed by 6 bases and J by 0 bases, leaving 12 bases between them. Germline V gene lookup returns CDR1 WSHSY and CDR2 SAAADI. The CDR3 totals 14 residues. This sample is part of a study of blood T cell repertoires in COVID-19. Background on the study: Specimens from acute and convalescent COVID-19 originated in the United States, Italy and Spain.

In the original processing: Cell counts per sample came from amplifying reference gene primers. TCRdb keeps only in-frame clones here, not all; method: immunoSEQ multiplex PCR. V and J calls and clone size are copied from that table; D and trimming were computed from the DNA. The repertoire holds 61,000 or so clones, with around nine tenths as singletons. This receptor was obtained from a woman in her 50s with active or convalescent COVID-19. Sequenced: peripheral blood. The J gene is TRBJ2-7, the V gene TRBV10-2; D is perhaps TRBD1 (8 bases). This CDR3 is CASRAGQVSYEQYF. The DNA of the CDR3 is TGCGCCAGCAGAGCGGGACAGGTCTCCTACGAGCAGTACTTC.